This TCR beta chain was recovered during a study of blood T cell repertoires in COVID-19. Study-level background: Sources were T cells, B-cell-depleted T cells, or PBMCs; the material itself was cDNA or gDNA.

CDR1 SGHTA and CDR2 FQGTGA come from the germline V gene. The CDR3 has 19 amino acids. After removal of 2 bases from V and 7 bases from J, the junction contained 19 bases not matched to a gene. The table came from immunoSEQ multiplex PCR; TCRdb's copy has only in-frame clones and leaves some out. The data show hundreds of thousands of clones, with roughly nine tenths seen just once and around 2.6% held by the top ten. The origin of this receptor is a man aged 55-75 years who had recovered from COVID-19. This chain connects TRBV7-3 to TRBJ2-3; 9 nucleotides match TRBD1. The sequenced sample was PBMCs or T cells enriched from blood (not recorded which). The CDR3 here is CASSLLSGQGYGEAYTQYF. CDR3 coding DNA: TGTGCCAGCAGCTTATTGTCGGGACAGGGATACGGGGAGGCTTATACGCAGTATTTT.